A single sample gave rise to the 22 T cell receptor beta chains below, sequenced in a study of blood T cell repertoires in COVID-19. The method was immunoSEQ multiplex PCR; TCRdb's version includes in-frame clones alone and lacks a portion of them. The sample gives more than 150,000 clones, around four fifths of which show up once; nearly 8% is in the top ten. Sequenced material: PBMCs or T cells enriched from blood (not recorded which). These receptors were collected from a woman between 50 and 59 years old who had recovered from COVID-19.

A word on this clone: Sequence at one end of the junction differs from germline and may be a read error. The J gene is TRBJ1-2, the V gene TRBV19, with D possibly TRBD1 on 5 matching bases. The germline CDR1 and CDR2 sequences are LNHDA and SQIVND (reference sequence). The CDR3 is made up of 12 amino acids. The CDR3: CASTSKGDLSFF. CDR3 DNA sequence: TGTGCCAGCACCTCAAAAGGGGACTTATCCTTCTTC.

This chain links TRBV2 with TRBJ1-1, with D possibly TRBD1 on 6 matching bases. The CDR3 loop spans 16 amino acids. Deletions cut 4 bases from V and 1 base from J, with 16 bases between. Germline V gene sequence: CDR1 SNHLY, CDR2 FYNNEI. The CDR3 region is CASSVDRTTSNTEAFF. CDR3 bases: TGTGCCAGCAGTGTCGACAGGACGACTTCGAACACTGAAGCTTTCTTT.

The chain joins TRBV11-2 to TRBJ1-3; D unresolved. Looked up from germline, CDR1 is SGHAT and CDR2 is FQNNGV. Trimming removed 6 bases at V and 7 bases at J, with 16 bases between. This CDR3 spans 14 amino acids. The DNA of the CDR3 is TGTGCCAGCAGGAAGGAGTCGATGGGTAACACCATATATTTT. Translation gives CASRKESMGNTIYF.

The CDR3 nucleotides are TGCGCCAGCAGCTTGGAGGCGAACAGCCGCTACGAGCAGTACTTC. It codes for CASSLEANSRYEQYF. The chain employs TRBV5-1 and TRBJ2-7; the D is unclear. CDR3 size: 15 residues. CDR1 SGHRS and CDR2 YFSETQ come from the germline V gene. The V end was cut by 0 bases, the J end by 3 bases, with 13 bases between. The whole variable domain, remainder taken from reference TRBV5-1 and TRBJ2-7, is KAGVTQTPRYLIKTRGQQVTLSCSPISGHRSVSWYQQTPGQGLQFLFEYFSETQRNKGNFPGRFSGRQFSNSRSEMNVSTLELGDSALYLCASSLEANSRYEQYFGPGTRLTVT.

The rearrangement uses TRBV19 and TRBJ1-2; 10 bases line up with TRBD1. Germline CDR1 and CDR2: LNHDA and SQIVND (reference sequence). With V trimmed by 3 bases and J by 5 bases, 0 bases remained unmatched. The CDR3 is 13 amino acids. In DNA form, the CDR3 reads TGTGCCAGTAGTATGGGACAGGGGTATGGCTACACCTTC. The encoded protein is CASSMGQGYGYTF.

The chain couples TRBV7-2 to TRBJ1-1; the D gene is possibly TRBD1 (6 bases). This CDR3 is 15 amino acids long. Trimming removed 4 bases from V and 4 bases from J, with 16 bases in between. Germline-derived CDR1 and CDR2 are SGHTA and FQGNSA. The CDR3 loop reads CASSSQQGIGTEAFF. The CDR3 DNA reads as TGTGCCAGCAGCTCACAACAGGGCATCGGCACTGAAGCTTTCTTT.

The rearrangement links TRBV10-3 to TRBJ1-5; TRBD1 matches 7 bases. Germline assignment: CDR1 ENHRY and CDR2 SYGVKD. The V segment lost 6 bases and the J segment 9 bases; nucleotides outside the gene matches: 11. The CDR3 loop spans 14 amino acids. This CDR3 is CAISPIGDSLPQHF. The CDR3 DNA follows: TGTGCCATCAGCCCAATAGGGGACAGCTTGCCCCAGCATTTT.

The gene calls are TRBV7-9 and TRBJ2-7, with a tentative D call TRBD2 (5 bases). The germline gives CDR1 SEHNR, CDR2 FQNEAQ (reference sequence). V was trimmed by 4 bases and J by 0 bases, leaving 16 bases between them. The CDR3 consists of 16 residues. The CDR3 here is CASSYRGTRSSYEQYF. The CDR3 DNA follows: TGTGCCAGCAGCTACCGGGGAACCCGGAGCTCCTACGAGCAGTACTTC.

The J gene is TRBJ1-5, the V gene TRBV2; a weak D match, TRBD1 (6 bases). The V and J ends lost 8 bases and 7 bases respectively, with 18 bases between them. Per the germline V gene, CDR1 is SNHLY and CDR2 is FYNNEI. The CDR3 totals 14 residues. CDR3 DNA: TGTGCCAGCGTCCAGCGGGGGCTAGAGCAGCCCCAGCATTTT. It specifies CASVQRGLEQPQHF. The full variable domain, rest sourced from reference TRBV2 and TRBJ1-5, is EPEVTQTPSHQVTQMGQEVILRCVPISNHLYFYWYRQILGQKVEFLVSFYNNEISEKSEIFDDQFSVERPDGSNFTLKIRSTKLEDSAMYFCASVQRGLEQPQHFGDGTRLSIL.

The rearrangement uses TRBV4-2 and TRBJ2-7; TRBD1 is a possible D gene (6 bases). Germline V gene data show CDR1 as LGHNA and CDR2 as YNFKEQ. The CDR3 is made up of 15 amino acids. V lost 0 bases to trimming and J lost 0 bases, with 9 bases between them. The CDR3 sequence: CASSQDPDSSYEQYF. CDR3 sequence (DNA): TGTGCCAGCAGCCAAGACCCGGACAGCTCCTACGAGCAGTACTTC.

The CDR3 region is CASSTPTNEKLFF. CDR3 nucleotides: TGTGCCAGCAGTACTCCAACTAATGAAAAACTGTTTTTT. V is TRBV28 and J is TRBJ1-4; D gene uncertain. CDR3 length: 13 residues. V lost 5 bases and J 0 bases, leaving 4 bases between the germline ends. Germline assignment: CDR1 MDHEN and CDR2 SYDVKM.

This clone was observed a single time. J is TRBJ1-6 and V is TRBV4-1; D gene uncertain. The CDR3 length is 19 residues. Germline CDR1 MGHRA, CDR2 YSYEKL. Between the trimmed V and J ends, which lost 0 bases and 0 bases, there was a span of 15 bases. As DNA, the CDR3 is TGCGCCAGCAGCCAAGATACAGCAACTTTCAGCTCCTATAATTCACCCCTCCACTTT. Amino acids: CASSQDTATFSSYNSPLHF.

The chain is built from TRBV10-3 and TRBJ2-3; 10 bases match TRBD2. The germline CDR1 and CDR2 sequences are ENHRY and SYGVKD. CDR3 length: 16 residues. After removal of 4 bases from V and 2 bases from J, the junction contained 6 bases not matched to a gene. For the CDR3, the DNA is TGTGCCATCAGTGGATTAGCGGGAGGCTCCACAGATACGCAGTATTTT. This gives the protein CAISGLAGGSTDTQYF.

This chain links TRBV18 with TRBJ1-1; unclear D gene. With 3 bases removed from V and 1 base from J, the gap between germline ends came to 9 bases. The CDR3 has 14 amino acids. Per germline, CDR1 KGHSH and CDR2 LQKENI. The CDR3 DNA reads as TGTGCCAGCTCACCGAAGAGTTCGAACACTGAAGCTTTCTTT. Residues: CASSPKSSNTEAFF.

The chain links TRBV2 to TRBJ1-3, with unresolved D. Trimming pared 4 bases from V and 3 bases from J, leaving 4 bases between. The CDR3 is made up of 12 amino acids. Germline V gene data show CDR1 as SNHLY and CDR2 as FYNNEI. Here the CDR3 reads CASSAGGNTIYF. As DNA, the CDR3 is TGTGCCAGCAGTGCGGGTGGAAACACCATATATTTT.

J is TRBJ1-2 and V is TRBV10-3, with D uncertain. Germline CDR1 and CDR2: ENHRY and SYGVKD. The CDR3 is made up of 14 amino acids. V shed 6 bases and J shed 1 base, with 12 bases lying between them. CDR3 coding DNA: TGTGCCATCAGAGAATTCGGTAATAACTATGGCTACACCTTC. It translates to CAIREFGNNYGYTF.

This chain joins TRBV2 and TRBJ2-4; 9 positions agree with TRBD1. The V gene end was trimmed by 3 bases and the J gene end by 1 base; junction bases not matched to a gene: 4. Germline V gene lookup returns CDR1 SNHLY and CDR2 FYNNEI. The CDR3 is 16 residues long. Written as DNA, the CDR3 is TGTGCCAGCAGTGAGGGACAGGGTGGTGCCAAAAACATTCAGTACTTC. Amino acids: CASSEGQGGAKNIQYF.

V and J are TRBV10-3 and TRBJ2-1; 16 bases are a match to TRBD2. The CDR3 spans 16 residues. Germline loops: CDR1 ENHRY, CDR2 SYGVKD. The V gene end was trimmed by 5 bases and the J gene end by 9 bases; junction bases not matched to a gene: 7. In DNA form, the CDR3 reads TGTGCCATCAGTCCCGGGACTAGCGGGAGGGCAAGTGAGCAGTTCTTC. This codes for CAISPGTSGRASEQFF.

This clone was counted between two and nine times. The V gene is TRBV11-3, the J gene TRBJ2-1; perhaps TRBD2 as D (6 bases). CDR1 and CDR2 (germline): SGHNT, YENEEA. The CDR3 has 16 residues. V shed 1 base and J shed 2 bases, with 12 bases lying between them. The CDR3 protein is CASSLGGGEPYNEQFF. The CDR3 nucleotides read TGTGCCAGCAGCTTAGGGGGAGGTGAACCCTACAATGAGCAGTTCTTC.

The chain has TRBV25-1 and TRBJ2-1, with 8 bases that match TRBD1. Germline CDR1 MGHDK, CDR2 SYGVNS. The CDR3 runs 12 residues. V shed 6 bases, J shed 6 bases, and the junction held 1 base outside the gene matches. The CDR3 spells CASSDRGNEQFF. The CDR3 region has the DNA TGTGCCAGCAGCGACAGGGGCAATGAGCAGTTCTTC.

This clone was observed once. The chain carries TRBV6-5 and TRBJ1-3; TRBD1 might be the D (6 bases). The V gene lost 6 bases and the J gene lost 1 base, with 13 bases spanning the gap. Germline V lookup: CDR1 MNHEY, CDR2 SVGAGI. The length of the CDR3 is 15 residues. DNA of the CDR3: TGTGCCAGCAGCCGAAGGGACACTTCTGGAAACACCATATATTTT. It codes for CASSRRDTSGNTIYF.

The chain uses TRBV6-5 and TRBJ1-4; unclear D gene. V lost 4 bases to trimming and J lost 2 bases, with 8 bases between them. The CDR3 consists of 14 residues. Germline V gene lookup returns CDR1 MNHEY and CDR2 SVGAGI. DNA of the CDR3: TGTGCCAGCAGTTTTACATGGACTAATGAAAAACTGTTTTTT. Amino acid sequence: CASSFTWTNEKLFF.